The T cell receptor beta chain under discussion was sequenced for a study of CD8+CD57+ T cells in acquired aplastic anemia. Overall study context: Average DNA yield from sorted CD4+ and CD8+ cells was approximately 3 ug. Healthy-donor CD4+ cells averaged approximately 9.8 million reads.

Concerning this clonotype itself: Its target is unknown.

The CDR3 runs 15 residues. Germline CDR1 SGHDT, CDR2 YYEEEE. The germline V and J ends were trimmed by 4 bases and 3 bases, with 16 bases remaining between them. Study-level points and caveats: Patients showed no significant difference from controls in CD8+ Simpson's diversity. The same twenty-nine CD8+ CDR3 sequences occurred in patients and in controls.

Genomic DNA served as template for TCR beta VDJ and CDR3 profiling. TCRdb re-analysed the reads in MiXCR, keeping a single row per CDR3 protein. The profile shows 150,000 to 200,000 distinct CDR3 sequences, about 60% of them singletons. The rearrangement uses TRBV5-6 and TRBJ1-1; D gene uncertain. This clonotype was obtained from a human donor in good health. The sample taken for sequencing was sorted CD4+, CD8+, or CD8+CD57+ T cells (not recorded which) from PBMCs. CDR3 amino acids: CASSPEADRDTEAFF. The CDR3 DNA reads as TGTGCCAGCAGCCCAGAGGCCGACCGGGACACTGAAGCTTTCTTT.